This T cell receptor beta chain is from a study of blood T cell repertoires in COVID-19. Data came from immunoSEQ multiplex PCR; TCRdb stores just in-frame clones and leaves some out. The sample gives approximately 200,000 clones, more than 65% of which show up once; about 3% is in the top ten. The V end lost 0 bases, the J end lost 6 bases, and 12 bases lay between the germline ends. CDR1 GTSNPN and CDR2 SVGIG come from the germline V gene (reference sequence). The CDR3 is 14 amino acids. This rearrangement joins TRBV30 to TRBJ2-1, with a possible D match to TRBD2 (6 bases). The TCR sequence derives from a woman aged 25 to 39 who had recovered from COVID-19. Sequences were obtained from peripheral blood. The CDR3 nucleotides read TGTGCCTGGAGTGTTGGGGGGACCGCCAATGAGCAGTTCTTC. Amino acid sequence: CAWSVGGTANEQFF.